The 10 T cell receptor beta chains below come from one sample, sequenced in a study of T cell clonality in common variable immunodeficiency. Whole-study findings and limits: Reportedly, TCR beta sequences from common variable immunodeficiency showed fewer deletions and N-nucleotide insertions.

The antigens for these receptors are not known. Method: immunoSEQ multiplex PCR; TCRdb's copy keeps in-frame clones and lacks some. This sample comprises about 9,200 clones, none seen once only. Sequencing was performed on peripheral blood mononuclear cells. These receptors originate from a human donor with common variable immunodeficiency.

Sample share makes this clone medium-sized (0.01 to 0.1%). CDR3 bases read: TGTGCCAGCAGCCACGGACAGGGGGATAGCAATCAGCCC. It is translated as CASSHGQGDSNQP. The CDR3, in full, reads CASSHGQGDSNQPQHF. The rearrangement joins TRBV2 to TRBJ1-5; 10 nucleotides match TRBD1. The read stops 3 residues short of the end of the CDR3; the missing end is completed from the germline J gene. Unmatched junction bases numbered 5, after V lost 6 bases and J lost 0 bases. This CDR3 contains 16 residues. Per germline, CDR1 SNHLY and CDR2 FYNNEI. Combining the CDR3 with reference TRBV2 and TRBJ1-5 gives the whole variable domain EPEVTQTPSHQVTQMGQEVILRCVPISNHLYFYWYRQILGQKVEFLVSFYNNEISEKSEIFDDQFSVERPDGSNFTLKIRSTKLEDSAMYFCASSHGQGDSNQPQHFGDGTRLSIL.

This clone was seen repeatedly, ten times or more. The sequenced CDR3 bases are TGCAGTGCCCCCCGGGACAGAAGCTCTGAA. Its protein product is CSAPRDRSSE. The CDR3 as a whole reads CSAPRDRSSEAFF. This chain joins TRBV20-1 and TRBJ1-1; 7 bases are a match to TRBD1. The read terminates 3 residues ahead of where the CDR3 ends, so the germline J gene completes it. The CDR3 length is 13 residues. The V and J ends lost 6 bases and 6 bases, in that order; junction bases with no gene match: 10. Germline CDR1 DFQATT, CDR2 SNEGSKA (reference sequence).

This clone has ten or more counts. The CDR3: CASSSGLLNEKLFF. Partial CDR3 DNA: TGTGCCAGCAGTTCGGGACTCCTGAATGAAAAA. The V call is TRBV12-3 or TRBV12-4, the J call TRBJ1-4; D perhaps matches TRBD1 (5 bases). The CDR3 end lies 3 residues beyond the end of the read and is filled in from the germline J gene. Trimming left V 4 bases short and J 5 bases short, with 11 bases between. The CDR3 runs 14 residues.

This clone was detected many times. The read halts 3 residues ahead of the CDR3 end, with the missing end drawn from the germline J gene. The gene calls are TRBV28 and TRBJ1-5; tentatively, D is TRBD1 (5 bases). Trimming pared 6 bases from V and 7 bases from J, leaving 19 bases between. Germline CDR1 and CDR2: MDHEN and SYDVKM. This CDR3 is built from 15 residues. CDR3 sequence: CASSLDVRSGQPQHF. The CDR3 DNA, read in part, is TGTGCCAGCAGCTTGGACGTGAGGTCAGGGCAGCCC.

This clone has ten or more counts. The sequence runs out 3 residues before the end of the CDR3; the remainder is reconstructed from the germline J gene. The rearrangement links TRBV20-1 to TRBJ2-2, with a tentative D call TRBD1 (5 bases). Per the germline V gene, CDR1 is DFQATT and CDR2 is SNEGSKA (reference sequence). This CDR3 is 13 amino acids long. V shed 5 bases and J shed 7 bases, with 14 bases lying between them. The CDR3 here is CSALGARNGELFF. The sequenced CDR3 bases are TGCAGTGCTCTTGGGGCGCGAAACGGGGAG.

This clone appeared many times. The read gets to within 3 residues of the CDR3 end, and the germline J gene fills in the rest. The chain joins TRBV4-1 to TRBJ2-7; TRBD1 matches at 9 bases. This CDR3 is built from 17 residues. Germline-derived CDR1 and CDR2 are MGHRA and YSYEKL. Trimming at V came to 4 bases and at J to 3 bases, leaving 13 bases not matched to a gene. The part of the CDR3 DNA that was read is TGCGCCAGCAGCCTTTGGCCCCAGGGACAGGGAAGCTACGAG. This gives the protein CASSLWPQGQGSYE. The whole CDR3 is CASSLWPQGQGSYEQYF.

This clone was picked up many times. From the germline J gene comes the end of the CDR3, since the read stops 3 residues before it. The rearrangement links TRBV19 to TRBJ2-1; 7 bases are shared with TRBD2. CDR1 and CDR2 from the germline V gene are LNHDA and SQIVND (reference sequence). CDR3 length: 17 residues. The J segment lost 3 bases and the V segment lost 3 bases, leaving 11 bases of the junction unmatched. CDR3 residues: CASSMFRTRGHYNEQFF. Incomplete CDR3 DNA: TGTGCCAGTAGTATGTTCCGGACTAGGGGTCACTACAATGAG.

This clone was counted many times. The sequence runs out 3 residues before the end of the CDR3; the remainder is reconstructed from the germline J gene. The J gene is TRBJ1-1, the V gene TRBV20-1; D perhaps matches TRBD1 (6 bases). CDR1 is DFQATT and CDR2 is SNEGSKA in the germline V gene (reference sequence). V lost 8 bases and J 2 bases, leaving 15 bases between the germline ends. The CDR3 consists of 13 residues. CDR3 DNA, as far as it was read: TGCAGTACCTATCTAGGGGGAAACACTGAA. Residues: CSTYLGGNTE. The entire CDR3 protein is CSTYLGGNTEAFF.

This clone was recorded many times. The CDR3 goes on 3 residues after the read ends, and that part is filled in from the germline J gene. The chain uses TRBV20-1 and TRBJ1-5, with D possibly being TRBD1 (6 bases). The CDR3 is 15 residues long. The V gene's germline CDR1 is DFQATT and CDR2 SNEGSKA (reference sequence). V was trimmed by 5 bases and J by 0 bases, leaving 14 bases between them. CDR3 protein: CSAVGTTYSNQPQHF. CDR3 DNA (partial): TGCAGTGCTGTTGGGACAACCTATAGCAATCAGCCC.

This clone was seen at least ten times. The CDR3 end is not reached by the read, which stops 3 residues before it; the germline J gene fills it in. The genes are TRBV18 and TRBJ1-3, with 7 bases matching TRBD1. The CDR3 covers 13 residues. V was pared by 9 bases and J by 0 bases, with 2 bases of the junction left unmatched. Germline V gene data show CDR1 as KGHSH and CDR2 as LQKENI. CDR3 sequence: CASGTASGNTIYF. The sequenced CDR3 bases are TGTGCCAGTGGGACAGCCTCTGGAAACACC.